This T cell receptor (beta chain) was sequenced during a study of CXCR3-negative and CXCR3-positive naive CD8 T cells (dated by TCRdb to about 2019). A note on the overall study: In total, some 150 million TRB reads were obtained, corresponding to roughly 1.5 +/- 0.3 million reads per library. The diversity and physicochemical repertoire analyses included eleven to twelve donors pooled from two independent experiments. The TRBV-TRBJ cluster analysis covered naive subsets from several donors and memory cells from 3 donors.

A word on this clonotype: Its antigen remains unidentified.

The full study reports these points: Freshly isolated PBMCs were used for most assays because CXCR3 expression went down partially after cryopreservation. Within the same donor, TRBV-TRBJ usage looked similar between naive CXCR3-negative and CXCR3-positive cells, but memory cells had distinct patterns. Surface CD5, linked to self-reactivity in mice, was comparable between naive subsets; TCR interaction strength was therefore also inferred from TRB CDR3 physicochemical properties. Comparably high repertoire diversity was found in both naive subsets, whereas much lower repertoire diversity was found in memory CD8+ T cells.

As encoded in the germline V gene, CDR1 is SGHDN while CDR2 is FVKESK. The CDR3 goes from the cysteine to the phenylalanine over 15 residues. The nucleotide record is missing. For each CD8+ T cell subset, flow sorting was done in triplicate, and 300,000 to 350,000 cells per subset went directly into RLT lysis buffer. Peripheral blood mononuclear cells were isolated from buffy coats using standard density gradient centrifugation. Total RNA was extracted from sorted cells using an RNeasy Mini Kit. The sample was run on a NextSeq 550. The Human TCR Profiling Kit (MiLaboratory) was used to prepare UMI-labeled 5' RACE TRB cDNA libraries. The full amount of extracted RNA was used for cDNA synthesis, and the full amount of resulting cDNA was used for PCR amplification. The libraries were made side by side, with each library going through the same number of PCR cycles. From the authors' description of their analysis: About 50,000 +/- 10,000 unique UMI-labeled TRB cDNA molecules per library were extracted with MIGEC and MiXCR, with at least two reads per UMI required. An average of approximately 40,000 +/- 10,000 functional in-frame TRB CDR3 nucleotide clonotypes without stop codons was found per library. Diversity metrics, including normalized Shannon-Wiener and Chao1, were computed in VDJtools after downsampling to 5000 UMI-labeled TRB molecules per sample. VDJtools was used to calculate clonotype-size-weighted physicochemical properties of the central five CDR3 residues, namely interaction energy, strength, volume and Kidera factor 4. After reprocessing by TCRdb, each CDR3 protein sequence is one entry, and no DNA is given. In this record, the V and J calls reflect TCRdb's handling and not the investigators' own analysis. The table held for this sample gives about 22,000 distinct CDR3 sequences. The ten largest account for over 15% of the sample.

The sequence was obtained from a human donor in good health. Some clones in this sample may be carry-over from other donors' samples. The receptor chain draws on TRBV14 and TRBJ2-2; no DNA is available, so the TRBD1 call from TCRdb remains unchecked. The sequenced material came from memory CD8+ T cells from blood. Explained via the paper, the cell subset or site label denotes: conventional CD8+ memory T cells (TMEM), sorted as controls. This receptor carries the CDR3 CASSFRQENTGELFF. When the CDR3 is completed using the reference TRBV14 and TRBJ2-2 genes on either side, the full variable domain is EAGVTQFPSHSVIEKGQTVTLRCDPISGHDNLYWYRRVMGKEIKFLLHFVKESKQDESGMPNNRFLAERTGGTYSTLKVQPAELEDSGVYFCASSFRQENTGELFFGEGSRLTVL.